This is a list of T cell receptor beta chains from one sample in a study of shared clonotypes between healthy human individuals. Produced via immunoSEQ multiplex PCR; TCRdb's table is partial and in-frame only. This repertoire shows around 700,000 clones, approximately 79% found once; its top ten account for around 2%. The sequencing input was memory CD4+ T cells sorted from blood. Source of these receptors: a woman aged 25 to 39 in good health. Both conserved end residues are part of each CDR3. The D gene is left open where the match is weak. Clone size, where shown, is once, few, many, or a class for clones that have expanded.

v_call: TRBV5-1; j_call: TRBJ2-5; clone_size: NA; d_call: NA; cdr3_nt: TGCGCCAGCAGCCGAGGGACCGCGAGCTACCAAGAGACCCAGTACTTC; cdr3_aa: CASSRGTASYQETQYF
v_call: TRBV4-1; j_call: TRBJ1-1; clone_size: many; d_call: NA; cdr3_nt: TGCGCCAGCAGCCAAGATCGGGCCTGGAGGGGAACTGAAGCTTTCTTT; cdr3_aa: CASSQDRAWRGTEAFF
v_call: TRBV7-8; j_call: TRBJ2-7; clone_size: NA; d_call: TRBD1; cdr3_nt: TGTGCCAGCAGCCCGCGACGGGACAGGGGCGGTGAGCAGTACTTC; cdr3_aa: CASSPRRDRGGEQYF
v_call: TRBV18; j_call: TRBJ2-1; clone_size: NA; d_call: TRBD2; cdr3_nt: TGTGCCAGCTCACCTTATAGCGGGAGGTTCCTCAATGAGCAGTTCTTC; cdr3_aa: CASSPYSGRFLNEQFF
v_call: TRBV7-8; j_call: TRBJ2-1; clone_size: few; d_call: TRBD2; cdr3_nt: TGTGCCAGCAGCTTAGCCGACGGGGTATTACTAGCGGACAATGAGCAGTTCTTC; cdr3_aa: CASSLADGVLLADNEQFF
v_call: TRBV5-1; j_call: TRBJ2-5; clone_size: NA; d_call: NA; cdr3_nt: TGCGCCAGCAGCTTTGGTCGAGAGACCCAGTACTTC; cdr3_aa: CASSFGRETQYF
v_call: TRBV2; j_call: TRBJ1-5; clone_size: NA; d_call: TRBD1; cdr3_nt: TGTGCCAGCAGTGGGGACAGGAACGGCAATCAGCCCCAGCATTTT; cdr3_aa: CASSGDRNGNQPQHF
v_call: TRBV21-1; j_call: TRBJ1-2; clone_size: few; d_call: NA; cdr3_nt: TGTGCCAGCAGCAAAGAGGGGCAATCAGAGGGCTATGGCTACACCTTC; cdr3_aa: CASSKEGQSEGYGYTF
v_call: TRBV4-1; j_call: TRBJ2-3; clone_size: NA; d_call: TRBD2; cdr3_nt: TGCGCCAGCAGCCAAGATCCCCCTAGCGGGAGTAGGAATACGCAGTATTTT; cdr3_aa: CASSQDPPSGSRNTQYF
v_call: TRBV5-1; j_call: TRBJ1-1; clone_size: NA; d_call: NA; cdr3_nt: TGCGCCAGCAGCCGTACAACGAACACTGAAGCTTTCTTT; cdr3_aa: CASSRTTNTEAFF
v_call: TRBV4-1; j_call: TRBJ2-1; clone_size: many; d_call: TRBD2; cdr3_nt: TGCGCCAGCAGCCGAGGGACTAGCGGGGCCTACAATGAGCAGTTCTTC; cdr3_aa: CASSRGTSGAYNEQFF
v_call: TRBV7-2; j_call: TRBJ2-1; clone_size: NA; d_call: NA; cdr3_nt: TGTGCCAGCAGCTCAAGCGTACTAGTGAACTACAATGAGCAGTTCTTC; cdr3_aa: CASSSSVLVNYNEQFF
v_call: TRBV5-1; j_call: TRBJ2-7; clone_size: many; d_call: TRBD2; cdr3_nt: TGCGCCAGCAGCTTAAGACTAGCGGGATACGAGCAGTACTTC; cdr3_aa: CASSLRLAGYEQYF
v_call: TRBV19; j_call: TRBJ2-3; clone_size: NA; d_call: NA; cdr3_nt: TGTGCCAGTACCGCGGGACGGGCCAGCACAGATACGCAGTATTTT; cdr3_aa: CASTAGRASTDTQYF
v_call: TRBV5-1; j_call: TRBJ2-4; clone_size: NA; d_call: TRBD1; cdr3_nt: TGCGCCAGCTACCCAGGGGGCGAGGGGGACATTCAGTACTTC; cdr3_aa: CASYPGGEGDIQYF
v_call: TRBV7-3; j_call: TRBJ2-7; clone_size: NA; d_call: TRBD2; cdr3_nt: TGTGCCAGCAGCTTACAAGCGGGAGGGATCTACGAGCAGTACTTC; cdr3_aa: CASSLQAGGIYEQYF
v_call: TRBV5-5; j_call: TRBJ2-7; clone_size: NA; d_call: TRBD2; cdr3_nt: TGTGCCAGCAGCTTGGCTAGCGGGGTGACCTACGAGCAGTACTTC; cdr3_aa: CASSLASGVTYEQYF
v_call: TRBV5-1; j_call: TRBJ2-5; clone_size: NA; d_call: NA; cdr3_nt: TGCGCCAGCAGCCTCGGGACTGTCCAAGAGACCCAGTACTTC; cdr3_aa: CASSLGTVQETQYF
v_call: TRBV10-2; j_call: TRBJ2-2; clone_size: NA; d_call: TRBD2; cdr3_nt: TGCGCCAGCAGTGGGGTATATGGAGGGAGGGCCGGCACCGGGGAGCTGTTTTTT; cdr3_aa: CASSGVYGGRAGTGELFF
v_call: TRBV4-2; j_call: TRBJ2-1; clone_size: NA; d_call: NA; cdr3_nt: TGTGCCAGCAGCCAACCCCGGGACGGGTACAATGAGCAGTTCTTC; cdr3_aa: CASSQPRDGYNEQFF
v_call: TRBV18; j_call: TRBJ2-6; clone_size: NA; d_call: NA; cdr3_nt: TGTGCCAGCTCACCACCCGGCAGGGGGGCCGGGGCCAACGTCCTGACTTTC; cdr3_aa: CASSPPGRGAGANVLTF
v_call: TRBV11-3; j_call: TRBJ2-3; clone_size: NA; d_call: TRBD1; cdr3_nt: TGTGCCAGCAGCCGGGGACAGTATACGCAGTATTTT; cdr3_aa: CASSRGQYTQYF
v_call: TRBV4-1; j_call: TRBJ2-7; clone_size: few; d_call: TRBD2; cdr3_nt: TGCGCCAGCAGCCAAGATCCCGGACTAGCGGGACGCTACGAGCAGTACTTC; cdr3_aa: CASSQDPGLAGRYEQYF
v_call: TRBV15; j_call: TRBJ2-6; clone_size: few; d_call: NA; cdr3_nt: TGTGCCACCGAATTCGCCGGGGCCAACGTCCTGACTTTC; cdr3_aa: CATEFAGANVLTF
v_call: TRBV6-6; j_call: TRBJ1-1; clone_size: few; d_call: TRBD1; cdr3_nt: TGTGCCAGCAGTTTCCAGGGGGCCGGGAGTTTCTTT; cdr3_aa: CASSFQGAGSFF
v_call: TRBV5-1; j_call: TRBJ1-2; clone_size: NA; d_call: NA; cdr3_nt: TGCGCCAGCAGCTTATCACCTAACTATGGCTACACCTTC; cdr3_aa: CASSLSPNYGYTF
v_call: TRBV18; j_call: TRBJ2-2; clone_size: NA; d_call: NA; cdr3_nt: TGTGCCAGCTCCCGAGACTTAAGTGATCCCGGGGAGCTGTTTTTT; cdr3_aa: CASSRDLSDPGELFF
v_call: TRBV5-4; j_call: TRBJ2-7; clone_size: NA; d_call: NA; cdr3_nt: TGTGCCAGCAGCTTAACAGGGTCGGACGAGCAGTACTTC; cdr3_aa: CASSLTGSDEQYF
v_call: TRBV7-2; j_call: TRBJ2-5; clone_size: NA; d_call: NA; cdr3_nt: TGTGCCAGCAGCTTAGGATTCCGGGGGGAGACCCAGTACTTC; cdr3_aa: CASSLGFRGETQYF
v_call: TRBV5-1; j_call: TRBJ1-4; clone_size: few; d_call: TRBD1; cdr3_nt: TGCGCCAGCAGCTTCGGCGACAGGGATAATGAAAAACTGTTTTTT; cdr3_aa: CASSFGDRDNEKLFF
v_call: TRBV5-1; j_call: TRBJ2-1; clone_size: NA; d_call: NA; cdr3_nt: TGCGCCAGCAGCACAGGACAGATCATCTCCTACAATGAGCAGTTCTTC; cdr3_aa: CASSTGQIISYNEQFF
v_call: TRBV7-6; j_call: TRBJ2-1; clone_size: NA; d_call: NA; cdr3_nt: TGTGCCAGCAGCCCCCAGCGGCTTACAAATGAGCAGTTCTTC; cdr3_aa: CASSPQRLTNEQFF
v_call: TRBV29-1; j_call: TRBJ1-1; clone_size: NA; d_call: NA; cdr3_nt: TGCAGCGCCCACCCGTGGGGTGTCACTGAAGCTTTCTTT; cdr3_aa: CSAHPWGVTEAFF
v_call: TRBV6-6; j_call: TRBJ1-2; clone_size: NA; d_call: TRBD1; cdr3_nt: TGTGCCAGCAGTTCGACAGGGGTCGGCTATGGCTACACCTTC; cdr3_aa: CASSSTGVGYGYTF
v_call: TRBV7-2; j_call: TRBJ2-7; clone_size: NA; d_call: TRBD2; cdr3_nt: TGTGCCAGCAGCTCCGGACTAGCGGGGGTCTACGAGCAGTACTTC; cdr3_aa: CASSSGLAGVYEQYF
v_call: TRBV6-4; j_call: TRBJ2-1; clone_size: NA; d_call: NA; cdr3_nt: TGTGCCAGCAGTGTTGGGGTGATGAGCAATGAGCAGTTCTTC; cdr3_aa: CASSVGVMSNEQFF
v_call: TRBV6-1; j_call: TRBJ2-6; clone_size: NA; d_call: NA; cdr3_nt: TGTGCCAGCAGTGAAGCTGCTGGGGCCAACGTCCTGACTTTC; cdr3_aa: CASSEAAGANVLTF
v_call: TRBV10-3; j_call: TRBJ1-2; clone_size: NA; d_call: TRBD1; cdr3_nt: TGTGCCATCAGGGGACAGGTTACTAACTATGGCTACACCTTC; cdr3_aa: CAIRGQVTNYGYTF
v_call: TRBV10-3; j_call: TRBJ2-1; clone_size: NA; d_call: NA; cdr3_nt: TGTGCCATCAGTGTTCAGTCGAGGGAGCAGGCGAATGAGCAGTTCTTC; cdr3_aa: CAISVQSREQANEQFF
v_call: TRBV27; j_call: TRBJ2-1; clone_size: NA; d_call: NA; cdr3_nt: TGTGCCAGCAGTTTAGGGGCTCGGGGCCCGGCGGATGAGCAGTTCTTC; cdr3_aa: CASSLGARGPADEQFF
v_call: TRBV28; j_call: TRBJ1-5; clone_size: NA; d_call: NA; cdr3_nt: TGTGCCAGCAGTTTGGGGGACCGTAGATTCCAGCCCCAGCATTTT; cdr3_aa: CASSLGDRRFQPQHF
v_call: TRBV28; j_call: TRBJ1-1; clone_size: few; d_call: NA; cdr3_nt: TGTGCCAGCAGTTTGAGGCGGGGGAGAGATATCGCTAACACTGAAGCTTTCTTT; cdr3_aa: CASSLRRGRDIANTEAFF
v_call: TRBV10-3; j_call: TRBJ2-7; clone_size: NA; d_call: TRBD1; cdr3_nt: TGTGCCATCAAGGGACAGACGGATTCGTACGAGCAGTACTTC; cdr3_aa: CAIKGQTDSYEQYF
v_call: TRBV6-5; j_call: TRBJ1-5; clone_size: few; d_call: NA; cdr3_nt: TGTGCCAGCGGGAGACAGCCTAGTCAGCCCCAGCATTTT; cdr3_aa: CASGRQPSQPQHF
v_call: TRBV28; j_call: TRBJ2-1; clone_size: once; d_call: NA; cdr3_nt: TGTGCCAGCAGTCTCTGGACAAGCCCCAATGAGCAGTTCTTC; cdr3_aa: CASSLWTSPNEQFF
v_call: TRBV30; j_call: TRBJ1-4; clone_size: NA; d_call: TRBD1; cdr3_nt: TGTGCCTGGAGGGACCAGACAGGGGCTGGAGAAAAACTGTTTTTT; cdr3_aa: CAWRDQTGAGEKLFF
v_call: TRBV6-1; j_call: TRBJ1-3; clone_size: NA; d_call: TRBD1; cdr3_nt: TGTGCCAGCAGTGAAATGGACAGGAGGGGAAACACCATATATTTT; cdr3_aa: CASSEMDRRGNTIYF